A single sample is the source of the 4 T cell receptor beta chains below, sequenced in a study of T cell repertoires in cytomegalovirus infection. MiXCR was run by TCRdb on the reads, yielding one entry per CDR3 protein. The profile shows around 490,000 distinct CDR3 sequences, more than 25% of them singletons. Sequenced sample: PBMCs. These receptors all stem from a human donor in good health (CMV status not recorded). Some clones in this sample may be carry-over from other donors' samples.

This clonotype was picked up many times. The chain uses TRBV7-2 and TRBJ2-7; unclear D gene. The CDR3 extends over 12 amino acids. Germline loops: CDR1 SGHTA, CDR2 FQGNSA. Trimming pared 1 base from V and 6 bases from J, leaving 7 bases between. CDR3 in amino acids: CASSLVSSEQYF. CDR3 nucleotides: TGTGCCAGCAGCTTAGTCTCTAGCGAGCAGTACTTC.

V and J are TRBV29-1 and TRBJ1-2; D is unresolved. CDR1 is SQVTM and CDR2 is ANQGSEA in the germline V gene. V shed 4 bases and J shed 2 bases, with 5 bases lying between them. This CDR3 is built from 11 residues. Here the CDR3 reads CSVVENYGYTF. In DNA form, the CDR3 reads TGCAGCGTTGTGGAGAACTATGGCTACACCTTC.

This clonotype appeared many times. The chain combines TRBV7-2 with TRBJ1-5; 7 bases match TRBD1. The CDR3 covers 15 residues. Trimming took 5 bases from V and 6 from J; bases not matched to a gene: 10. Germline CDR1 SGHTA, CDR2 FQGNSA. The CDR3 bases are TGTGCCAGCAGCCCCACAGGGAACAGGGGTCAGCCCCAGCATTTT. Protein: CASSPTGNRGQPQHF.

The chain links TRBV19 to TRBJ2-1, with 8 bases aligning to TRBD2. The CDR3 is made up of 17 amino acids. The V segment lost 1 base and the J segment 9 bases; nucleotides outside the gene matches: 14. CDR1 is LNHDA, CDR2 SQIVND, per germline (reference sequence). This CDR3 reads CASSIGSVRAGATEQFF. The CDR3, as DNA: TGTGCCAGTAGTATAGGTAGCGTACGAGCGGGAGCTACTGAGCAGTTCTTC. The whole variable domain, remainder taken from reference TRBV19 and TRBJ2-1, is DGGITQSPKYLFRKEGQNVTLSCEQNLNHDAMYWYRQDPGQGLRLIYYSQIVNDFQKGDIAEGYSVSREKKESFPLTVTSAQKNPTAFYLCASSIGSVRAGATEQFFGPGTRLTVL.